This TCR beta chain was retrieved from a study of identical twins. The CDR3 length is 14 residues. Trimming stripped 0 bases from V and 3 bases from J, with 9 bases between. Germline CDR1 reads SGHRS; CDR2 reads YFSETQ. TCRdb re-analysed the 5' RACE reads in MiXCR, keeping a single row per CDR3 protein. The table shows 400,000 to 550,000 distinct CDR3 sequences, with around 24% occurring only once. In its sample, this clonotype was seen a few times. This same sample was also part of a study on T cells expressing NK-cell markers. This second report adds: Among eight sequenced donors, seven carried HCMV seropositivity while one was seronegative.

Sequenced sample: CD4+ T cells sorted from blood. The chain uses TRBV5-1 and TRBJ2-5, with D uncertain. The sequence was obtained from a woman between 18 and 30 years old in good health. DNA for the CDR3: TGCGCCAGCAGCTTGGAACTACCGGAAGAGACCCAGTACTTC. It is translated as CASSLELPEETQYF.